The TCR beta chain described here comes from a study of breast tumors, draining lymph nodes, adjacent tissues. CDR1 and CDR2 from the germline V gene are SGHRS and YFSETQ. Trimming removed 3 bases from V and 4 bases from J; junction bases left unmatched: 5. CDR3 length equals 14 residues. Study-level results: Luminal-like breast cancer showed significantly higher tumor–nontumor repertoire similarity than basal-like. Tumor T cell lymph node origin was a supported hypothesis, not proven.

Many counts were recorded for this clonotype. What it binds is not known. Samples came from axillary lymph nodes draining the breast cancer. TCRdb re-derived calls from the multiplex PCR reads in MiXCR, one entry per CDR3 protein. Of over 70,000 distinct CDR3 sequences in the sample, approximately 31% were seen once. The chain combines TRBV5-1 with TRBJ2-7, with 9 positions matching TRBD1. This TCR was recovered from a female donor with breast cancer. Some clones in this sample may be carry-over from other donors' samples. The material sequenced was axillary lymph node tissue. The CDR3 nucleotides read TGCGCCAGCAGCTCGGGACAGGGTTATTACGAGCAGTACTTC. Protein product: CASSSGQGYYEQYF.